The rows below give T cell receptor beta chains drawn from one sample of a study of blood T cell repertoires in COVID-19. The table came from immunoSEQ multiplex PCR; TCRdb's copy has only in-frame clones and leaves some out. The sample holds about 380,000 clones; around 85% are singletons and the top ten take 3% to 4.5%. The sample comprised peripheral blood. These receptors came from a woman between 18 and 30 years old with acute or convalescent COVID-19. CDR3s include the opening cysteine and the closing phenylalanine or tryptophan. The D gene is left open where the match is weak. Clone size is given for some rows only: seen once, a few or many times, or a class if the clone is expanded.

>-|TRBD1|15|TRBJ1-3|TRBV28
CASSFGTGSGNTIYF
TGTGCCAGCAGTTTCGGGACAGGGTCGGGAAACACCATATATTTT
>-|-|12|TRBJ1-2|TRBV2
CASTWTEEGYTF
TGTGCCAGCACTTGGACGGAGGAAGGCTACACCTTC
>-|TRBD1|16|TRBJ1-3|TRBV13
CAASKNRGRTGNTIYF
TGTGCCGCCTCCAAAAACAGGGGGCGGACTGGAAACACCATATATTTT
>-|TRBD2|15|TRBJ2-7|TRBV11-3
CASSLGTSGSYEQYF
TGTGCCAGCAGCTTAGGGACTAGCGGCTCCTACGAGCAGTACTTC
>-|-|14|TRBJ1-3|TRBV19
CASSMGSSGNTIYF
TGTGCCAGTAGTATGGGCAGCTCTGGAAACACCATATATTTT
>-|-|13|TRBJ1-2|TRBV6-5
CASTSGGNYGYTF
TGTGCCAGCACCTCGGGGGGAAACTATGGCTACACCTTC
>few|-|12|TRBJ2-1|TRBV24-1
CATSESHNEQFF
TGTGCCACCAGTGAAAGCCACAATGAGCAGTTCTTC
>-|-|15|TRBJ1-1|TRBV3-1/TRBV3-2
CASSQEVGRNTEAFF
TGTGCCAGCAGCCAAGAGGTGGGCAGGAACACTGAAGCTTTCTTT
>-|-|15|TRBJ2-1|TRBV7-9
CASSLMAGPEGEQFF
TGTGCCAGCAGTCTTATGGCGGGGCCAGAAGGTGAGCAGTTCTTC
>-|-|14|TRBJ2-2|TRBV9
CASSATFSTGELFF
TGTGCCAGCAGCGCGACTTTTTCTACCGGGGAGCTGTTTTTT
>-|TRBD2|14|TRBJ2-7|TRBV6-5
CASSLTSGPYEQYF
TGTGCCAGCAGTTTGACTAGCGGACCCTACGAGCAGTACTTC
>-|-|14|TRBJ1-2|TRBV7-2
CASSLAARNYGYTF
TGTGCCAGCAGCTTAGCGGCCCGTAACTATGGCTACACCTTC
>-|-|12|TRBJ1-5|TRBV12-3/TRBV12-4
CACRERQEPQHF
TGTGCCTGTCGGGAGCGCCAGGAGCCCCAGCATTTT
>-|-|14|TRBJ2-5|TRBV24-1
CATSDPTSRETQYF
TGTGCCACCAGTGACCCGACTAGTCGAGAGACCCAGTACTTC
>-|-|14|TRBJ1-2|TRBV6-1
CASSEGGGPYGYTF
TGTGCCAGCAGTGAAGGCGGAGGCCCCTATGGCTACACCTTC
>-|TRBD1|16|TRBJ1-1|TRBV11-1
CASSLAPTGGLTEAFF
TGTGCCAGCAGCTTAGCCCCGACAGGGGGCTTGACTGAAGCTTTCTTT
>-|TRBD2|15|TRBJ2-2|TRBV7-2
CASSLVRGGTGELFF
TGTGCCAGCAGCTTAGTGCGGGGGGGCACCGGGGAGCTGTTTTTT
>-|-|15|TRBJ2-7|TRBV3-1/TRBV3-2
CASSLPGTPTYEQYF
TGTGCCAGCAGCTTACCCGGGACACCGACCTACGAGCAGTACTTC